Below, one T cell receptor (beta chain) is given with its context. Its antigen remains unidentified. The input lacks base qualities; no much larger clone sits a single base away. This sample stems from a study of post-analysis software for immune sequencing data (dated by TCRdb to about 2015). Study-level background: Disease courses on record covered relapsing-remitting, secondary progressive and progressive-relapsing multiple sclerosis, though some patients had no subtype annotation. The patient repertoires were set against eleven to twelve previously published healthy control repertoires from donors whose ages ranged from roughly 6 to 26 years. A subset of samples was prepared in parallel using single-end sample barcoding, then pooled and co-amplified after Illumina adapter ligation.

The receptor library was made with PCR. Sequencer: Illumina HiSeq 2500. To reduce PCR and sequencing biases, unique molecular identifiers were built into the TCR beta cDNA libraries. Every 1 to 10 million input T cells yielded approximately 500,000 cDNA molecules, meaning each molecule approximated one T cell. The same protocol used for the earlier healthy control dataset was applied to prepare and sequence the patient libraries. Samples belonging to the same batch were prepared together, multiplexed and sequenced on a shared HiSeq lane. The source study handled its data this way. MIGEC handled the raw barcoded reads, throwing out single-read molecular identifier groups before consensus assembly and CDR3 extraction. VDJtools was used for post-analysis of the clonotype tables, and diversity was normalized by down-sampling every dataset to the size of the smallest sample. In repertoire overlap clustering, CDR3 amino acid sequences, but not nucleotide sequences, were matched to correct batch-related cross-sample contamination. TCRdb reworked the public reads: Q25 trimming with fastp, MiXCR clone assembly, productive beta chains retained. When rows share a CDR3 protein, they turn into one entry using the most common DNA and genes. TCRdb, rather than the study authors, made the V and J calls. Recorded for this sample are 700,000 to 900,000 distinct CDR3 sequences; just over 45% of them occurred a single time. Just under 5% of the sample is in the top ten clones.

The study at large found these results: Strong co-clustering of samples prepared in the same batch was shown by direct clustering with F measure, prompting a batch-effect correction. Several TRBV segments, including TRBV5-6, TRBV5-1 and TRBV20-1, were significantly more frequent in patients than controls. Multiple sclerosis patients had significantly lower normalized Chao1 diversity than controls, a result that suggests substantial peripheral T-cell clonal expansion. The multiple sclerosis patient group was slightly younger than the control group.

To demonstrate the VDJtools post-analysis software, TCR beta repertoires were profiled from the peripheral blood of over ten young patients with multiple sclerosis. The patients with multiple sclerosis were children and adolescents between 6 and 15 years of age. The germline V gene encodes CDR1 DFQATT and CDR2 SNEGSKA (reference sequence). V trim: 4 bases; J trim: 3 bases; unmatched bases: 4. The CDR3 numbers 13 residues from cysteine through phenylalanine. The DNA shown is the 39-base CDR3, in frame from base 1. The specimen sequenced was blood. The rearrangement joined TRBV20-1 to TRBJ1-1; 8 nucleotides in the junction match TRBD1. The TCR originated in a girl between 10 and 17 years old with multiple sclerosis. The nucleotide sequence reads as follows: TGCAGTGCTATCAGGGGGCGAGACACTGAAGCTTTCTTT. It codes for CSAIRGRDTEAFF.